A single sample is the source of the 5 T cell receptor beta chains below, sequenced in a study of shared clonotypes between healthy human individuals. As defined, naive CD8 cells were CD45RO-negative and positively selected for CCR7, with terminally differentiated effector memory CD45RA+ cells excluded. TCRdb's table, derived via immunoSEQ multiplex PCR, lists solely in-frame clones and lacks some. The top ten hold 24% of the sample, which has about 680,000 clones, about 91% seen once. What was sequenced was naive CD8+ T cells sorted from blood. The origin of the receptors is a man aged 25 to 40 in good health.

Concerning this clone itself: The sample carries other DNA sequences with the same CDR3. V and J are TRBV7-9 and TRBJ2-2; D is possibly TRBD1 (6 bases). The CDR3 runs to 15 residues. Deletions cut 5 bases from V and 2 bases from J, with 12 bases between. CDR1 and CDR2 from the germline V gene are SEHNR and FQNEAQ (reference sequence). The CDR3: CASSRTGTNTGELFF. In DNA form, the CDR3 reads TGTGCCAGCAGCAGAACCGGGACAAACACCGGGGAGCTGTTTTTT.

The CDR3 region has the DNA TGTGCCAGCAGCCCGGGACCGTATAGCAATCAGCCCCAGCATTTT. Translation: CASSPGPYSNQPQHF. This rearrangement joins TRBV6-1 to TRBJ1-5, with a tentative D call TRBD1 (5 bases). The CDR3 contains 15 residues. Trimming pared 6 bases from V and 0 bases from J, leaving 12 bases between. In germline, CDR1 is MNHNS, CDR2 SASEGT.

The rearrangement uses TRBV9 and TRBJ2-3; 10 nucleotides match TRBD2. V shed 3 bases, J shed 2 bases, and the junction held 9 bases outside the gene matches. The CDR3 contains 17 residues. The V gene's germline CDR1 is SGDLS and CDR2 YYNGEE. Here the CDR3 reads CASSAHPGLATTDTQYF. The DNA for the CDR3 is TGTGCCAGCAGCGCTCACCCGGGACTAGCGACCACAGATACGCAGTATTTT.

This clone was seen once. The chain has TRBV7-9 and TRBJ2-1; 8 bases agree with TRBD2. The CDR3 totals 17 residues. V gave up 5 bases and J gave up 0 bases; unmatched junction bases: 9. Germline assignment: CDR1 SEHNR and CDR2 FQNEAQ (reference sequence). The CDR3: CASSLSGRSVSYNEQFF. The CDR3 bases are TGTGCCAGCAGCCTAAGCGGGAGAAGCGTCTCCTACAATGAGCAGTTCTTC.

The chain carries TRBV27 and TRBJ2-7, with D unclear. V lost 5 bases and J lost 7, with 9 bases in between. The germline V gene encodes CDR1 MNHEY and CDR2 SMNVEV (reference sequence). This CDR3 has 11 residues. CDR3 nucleotide sequence: TGTGCCAGCAGTGCTCTGGGGGAGCAGTACTTC. Protein sequence: CASSALGEQYF.